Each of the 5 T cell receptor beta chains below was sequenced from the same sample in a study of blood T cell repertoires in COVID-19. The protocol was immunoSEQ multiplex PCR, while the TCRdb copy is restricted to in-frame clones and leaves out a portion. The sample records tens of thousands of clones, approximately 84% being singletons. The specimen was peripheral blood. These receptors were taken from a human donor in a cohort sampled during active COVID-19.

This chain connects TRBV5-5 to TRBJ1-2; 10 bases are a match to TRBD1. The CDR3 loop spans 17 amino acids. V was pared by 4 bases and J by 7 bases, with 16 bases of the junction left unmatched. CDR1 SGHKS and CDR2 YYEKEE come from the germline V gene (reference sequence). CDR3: CASSPGVPGQGISGYTF. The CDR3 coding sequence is TGTGCCAGCAGCCCGGGGGTGCCGGGACAGGGGATCTCTGGCTACACCTTC.

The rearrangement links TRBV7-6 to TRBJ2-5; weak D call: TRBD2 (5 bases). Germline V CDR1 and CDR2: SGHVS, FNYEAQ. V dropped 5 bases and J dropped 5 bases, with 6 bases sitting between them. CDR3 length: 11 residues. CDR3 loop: CASSPGETQYF. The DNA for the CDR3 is TGTGCCAGCAGCCCGGGGGAGACCCAGTACTTC.

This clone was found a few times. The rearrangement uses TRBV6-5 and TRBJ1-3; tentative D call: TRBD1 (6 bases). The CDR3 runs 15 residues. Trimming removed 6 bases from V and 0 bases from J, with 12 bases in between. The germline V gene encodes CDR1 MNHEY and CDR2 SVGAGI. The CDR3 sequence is CASSREGDSGNTIYF. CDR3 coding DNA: TGTGCCAGCAGCCGTGAGGGGGACTCTGGAAACACCATATATTTT.

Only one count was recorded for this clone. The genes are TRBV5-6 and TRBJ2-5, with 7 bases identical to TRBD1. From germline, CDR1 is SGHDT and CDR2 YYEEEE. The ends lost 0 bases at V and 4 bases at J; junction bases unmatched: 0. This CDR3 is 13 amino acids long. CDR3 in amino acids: CASSLGQGETQYF. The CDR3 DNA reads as TGTGCCAGCAGCTTGGGACAGGGAGAGACCCAGTACTTC.

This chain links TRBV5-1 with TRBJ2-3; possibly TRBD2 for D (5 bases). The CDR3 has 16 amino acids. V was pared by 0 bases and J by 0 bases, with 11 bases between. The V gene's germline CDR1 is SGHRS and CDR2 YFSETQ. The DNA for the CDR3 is TGCGCCAGCAGCTTGGCCTCTAGCTGGAGCACAGATACGCAGTATTTT. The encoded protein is CASSLASSWSTDTQYF.